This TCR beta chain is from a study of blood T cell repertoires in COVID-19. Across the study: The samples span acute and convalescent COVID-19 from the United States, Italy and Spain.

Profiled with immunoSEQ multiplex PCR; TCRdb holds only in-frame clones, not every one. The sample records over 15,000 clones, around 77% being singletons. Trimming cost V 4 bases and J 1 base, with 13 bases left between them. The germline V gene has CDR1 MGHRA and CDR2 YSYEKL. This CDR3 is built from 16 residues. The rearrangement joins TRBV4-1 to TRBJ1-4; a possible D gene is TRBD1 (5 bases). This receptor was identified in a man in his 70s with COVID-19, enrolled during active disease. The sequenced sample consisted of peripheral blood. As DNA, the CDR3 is TGCGCCAGCAGCCCCCAAGGAGGGGTAACTAATGAAAAACTGTTTTTT. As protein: CASSPQGGVTNEKLFF.